What follows is one TCR beta chain and its context. The antigen is undetermined. Trimming left V 2 bases short and J 6 bases short, with 19 bases between. The CDR3 is 16 amino acids. CDR1 is MNHEY and CDR2 is SVGAGI in the germline V gene. Libraries were prepared by immunoSEQ multiplex PCR; TCRdb keeps only in-frame clonotypes and omits some of them. The data contain more than 60,000 clones, nearly 98% of them singletons. These data are taken from a study of cytomegalovirus exposure and HLA in healthy donors. Points from the study as a whole: In vitro work confirmed that a few CMV-associated chains recognize CMV antigens. Associated with cytomegalovirus, according to the listing, were some 180 TCR beta chains. Most TCR sequences were rare, but some public TCRs occurred in many donors.

Sequencing was performed on PBMCs. The clonotype originates from a young woman in good health and CMV-seropositive. The V gene is TRBV6-5, the J gene TRBJ1-1, with D perhaps matching TRBD1 (6 bases). This chain's CDR3 is CASSYAPYRVPAEAFF. The CDR3 bases are TGTGCCAGCAGTTACGCGCCCTACAGGGTTCCTGCTGAAGCTTTCTTT.